This entry is about one T cell receptor (beta chain). Its target is not known. The data were obtained in a study of OX40 agonist ivuxolimab in advanced cancers. Study overall: Patients in the trial were receiving intravenous ivuxolimab every 2 weeks, at doses of 0.01 to 10 mg/kg. People who had prior anti-PD-1, anti-PD-L1 or anti-CTLA-4 therapy could take part, and 40% had some.

V shed 5 bases and J shed 5 bases, with 19 bases lying between them. In germline, CDR1 is MNHEY, CDR2 SMNVEV (reference sequence). The CDR3 covers 16 residues. Study-level findings and limits: No determination was made of the antigen specificity of the expanded peripheral T cells. By week 6 at 0.1 to 3.0 mg/kg, blood CD4+ and CD8+ T cells had expanded clonally.

Here immunoSEQ multiplex PCR was the method, and the copy in TCRdb shows in-frame clones only, minus some. The sample records roughly 86,000 clones, almost 95% being singletons. The sequence was collected from an adult with an advanced solid tumor such as melanoma, head and neck, liver or kidney cancer. Sequenced material: CD4+ or CD8+ T cells sorted from blood, taken in a trial of the OX40 agonist ivuxolimab. The chain links TRBV27 to TRBJ2-1; D ambiguous. CDR3 DNA sequence: TGTGCCAGCAGTCCTTCCCGTCTGGGTGCGAACAATGAGCAGTTCTTC. This codes for CASSPSRLGANNEQFF.